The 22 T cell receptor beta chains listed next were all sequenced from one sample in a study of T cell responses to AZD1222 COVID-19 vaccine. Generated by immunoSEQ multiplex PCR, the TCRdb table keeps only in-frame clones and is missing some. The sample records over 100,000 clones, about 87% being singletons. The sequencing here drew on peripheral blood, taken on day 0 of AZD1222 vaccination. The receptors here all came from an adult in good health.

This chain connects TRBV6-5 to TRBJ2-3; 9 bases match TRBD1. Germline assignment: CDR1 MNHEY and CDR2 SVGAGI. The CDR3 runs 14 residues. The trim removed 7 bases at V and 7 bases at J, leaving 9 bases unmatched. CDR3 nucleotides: TGTGCCAGCACCCCCGGGACAGGGCAATATACGCAGTATTTT. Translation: CASTPGTGQYTQYF.

CDR3 amino acids: CSAVRNEQFF. In nucleotides, the CDR3 is TGCAGTGCTGTACGGAATGAGCAGTTCTTC. The chain is built from TRBV20-1 and TRBJ2-1; D remains ambiguous. Trimming pared 5 bases from V and 7 bases from J, leaving 6 bases between. This CDR3 comprises 10 residues. The germline gives CDR1 DFQATT, CDR2 SNEGSKA (reference sequence).

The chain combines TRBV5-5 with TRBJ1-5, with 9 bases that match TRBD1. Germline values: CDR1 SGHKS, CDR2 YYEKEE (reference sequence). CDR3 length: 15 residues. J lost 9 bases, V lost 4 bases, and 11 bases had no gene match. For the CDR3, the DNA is TGTGCCAGCAGCCGGGACCGGGACAGGGCCCGGCCCCAGCATTTT. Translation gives CASSRDRDRARPQHF.

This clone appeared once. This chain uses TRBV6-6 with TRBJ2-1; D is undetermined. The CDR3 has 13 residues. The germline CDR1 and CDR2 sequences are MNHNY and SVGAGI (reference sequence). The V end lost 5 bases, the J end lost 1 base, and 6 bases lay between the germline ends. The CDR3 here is CASSPQSYNEQFF. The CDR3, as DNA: TGTGCCAGCAGTCCCCAATCCTACAATGAGCAGTTCTTC.

The CDR3 DNA is TGTGCCAGCAGCTTAGTGCCAGGGTACAATGAGCAGTTCTTC. It encodes CASSLVPGYNEQFF. The V gene is TRBV7-2, the J gene TRBJ2-1, with D possibly matching TRBD1 (5 bases). CDR1 and CDR2 from the germline V gene are SGHTA and FQGNSA. The CDR3 loop spans 14 amino acids. V lost 1 base to trimming and J lost 4 bases, with 8 bases between them. The entire variable domain, with the rest obtained from reference TRBV7-2 and TRBJ2-1, is as follows: GAGVSQSPSNKVTEKGKDVELRCDPISGHTALYWYRQSLGQGLEFLIYFQGNSAPDKSGLPSDRFSAERTGGSVSTLTIQRTQQEDSAVYLCASSLVPGYNEQFFGPGTRLTVL.

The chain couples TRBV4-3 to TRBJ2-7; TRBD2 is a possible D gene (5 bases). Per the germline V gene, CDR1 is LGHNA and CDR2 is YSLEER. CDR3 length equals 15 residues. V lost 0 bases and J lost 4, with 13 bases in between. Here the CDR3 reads CASSQDLGEAYEQYF. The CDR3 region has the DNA TGCGCCAGCAGCCAAGATCTCGGGGAAGCGTACGAGCAGTACTTC.

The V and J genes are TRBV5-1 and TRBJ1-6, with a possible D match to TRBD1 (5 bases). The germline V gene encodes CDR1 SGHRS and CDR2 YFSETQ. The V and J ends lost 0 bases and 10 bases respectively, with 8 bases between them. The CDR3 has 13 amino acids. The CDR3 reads CASSLAGRSPLHF. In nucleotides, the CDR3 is TGCGCCAGCAGCTTGGCAGGGCGGTCACCCCTCCACTTT. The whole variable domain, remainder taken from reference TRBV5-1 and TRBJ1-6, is KAGVTQTPRYLIKTRGQQVTLSCSPISGHRSVSWYQQTPGQGLQFLFEYFSETQRNKGNFPGRFSGRQFSNSRSEMNVSTLELGDSALYLCASSLAGRSPLHFGNGTRLTVT.

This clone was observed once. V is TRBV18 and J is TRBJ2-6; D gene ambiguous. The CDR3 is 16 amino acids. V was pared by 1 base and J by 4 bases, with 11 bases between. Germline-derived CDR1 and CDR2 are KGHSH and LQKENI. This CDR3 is CASSPLGQLGANVLTF. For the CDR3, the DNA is TGTGCCAGCTCACCACTTGGGCAGCTGGGGGCCAACGTCCTGACTTTC.

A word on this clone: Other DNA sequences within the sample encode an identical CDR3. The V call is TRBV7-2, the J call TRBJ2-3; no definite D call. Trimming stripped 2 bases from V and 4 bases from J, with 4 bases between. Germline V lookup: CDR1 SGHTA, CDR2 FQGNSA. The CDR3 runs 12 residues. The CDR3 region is CASSLFADTQYF. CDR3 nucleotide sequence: TGTGCCAGCAGCTTATTCGCAGATACGCAGTATTTT.

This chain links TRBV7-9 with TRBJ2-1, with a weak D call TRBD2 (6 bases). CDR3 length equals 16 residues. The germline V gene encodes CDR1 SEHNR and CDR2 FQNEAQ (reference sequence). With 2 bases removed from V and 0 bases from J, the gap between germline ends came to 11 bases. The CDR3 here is CASSLLGGSSYNEQFF. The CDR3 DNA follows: TGTGCCAGCAGCTTACTCGGGGGAAGCTCCTACAATGAGCAGTTCTTC.

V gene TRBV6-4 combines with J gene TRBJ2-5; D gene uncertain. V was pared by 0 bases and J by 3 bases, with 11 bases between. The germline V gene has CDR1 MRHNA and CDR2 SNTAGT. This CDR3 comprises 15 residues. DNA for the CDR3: TGTGCCAGCAGTGACTCGAATACCGGAAAAGAGACCCAGTACTTC. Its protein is CASSDSNTGKETQYF.

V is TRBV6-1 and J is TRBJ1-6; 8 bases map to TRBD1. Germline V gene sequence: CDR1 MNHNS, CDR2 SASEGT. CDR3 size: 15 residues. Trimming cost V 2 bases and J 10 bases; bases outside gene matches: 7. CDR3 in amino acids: CASSEWGTGESPLHF. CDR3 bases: TGTGCCAGCAGTGAATGGGGGACAGGAGAATCACCCCTCCACTTT.

The CDR3 is CASSYSLGDSYEQYF. CDR3 coding DNA: TGTGCCAGCAGTTACTCGCTTGGGGATAGCTACGAGCAGTACTTC. The chain combines TRBV6-5 with TRBJ2-7; no definite D call. The CDR3 covers 15 residues. Between the trimmed V and J ends, which lost 0 bases and 3 bases, there was a span of 12 bases. Germline CDR1 MNHEY, CDR2 SVGAGI.

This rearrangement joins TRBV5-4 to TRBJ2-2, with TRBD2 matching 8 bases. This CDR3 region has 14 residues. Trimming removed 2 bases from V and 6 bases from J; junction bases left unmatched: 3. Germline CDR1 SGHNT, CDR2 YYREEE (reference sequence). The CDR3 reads CASSLAGAAGELFF. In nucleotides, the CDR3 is TGTGCCAGCAGCTTAGCGGGAGCGGCCGGGGAGCTGTTTTTT.

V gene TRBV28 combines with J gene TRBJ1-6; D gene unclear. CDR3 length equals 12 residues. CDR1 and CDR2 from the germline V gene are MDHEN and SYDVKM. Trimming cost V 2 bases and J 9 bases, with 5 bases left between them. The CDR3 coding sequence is TGTGCCAGCAGTTTAATCCCTTCACCCCTCCACTTT. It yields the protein CASSLIPSPLHF.

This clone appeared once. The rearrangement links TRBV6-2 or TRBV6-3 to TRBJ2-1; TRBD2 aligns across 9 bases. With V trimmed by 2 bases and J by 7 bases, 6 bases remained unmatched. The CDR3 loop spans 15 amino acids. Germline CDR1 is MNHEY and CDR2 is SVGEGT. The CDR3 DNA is TGTGCCAGCAGTTACGGGCCTAGCGGGACGAATGAGCAGTTCTTC. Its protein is CASSYGPSGTNEQFF.

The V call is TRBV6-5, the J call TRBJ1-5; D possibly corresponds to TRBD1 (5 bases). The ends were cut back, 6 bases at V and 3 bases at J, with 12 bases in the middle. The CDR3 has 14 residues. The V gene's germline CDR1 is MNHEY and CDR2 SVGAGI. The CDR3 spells CASSGTDYNQPQHF. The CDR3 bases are TGTGCCAGCAGCGGGACCGATTACAATCAGCCCCAGCATTTT.

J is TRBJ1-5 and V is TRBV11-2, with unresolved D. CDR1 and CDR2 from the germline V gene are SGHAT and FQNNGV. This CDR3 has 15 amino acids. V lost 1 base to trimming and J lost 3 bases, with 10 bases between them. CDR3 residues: CASSLVPGPNQPQHF. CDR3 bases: TGTGCCAGCAGCTTAGTTCCGGGTCCCAATCAGCCCCAGCATTTT.

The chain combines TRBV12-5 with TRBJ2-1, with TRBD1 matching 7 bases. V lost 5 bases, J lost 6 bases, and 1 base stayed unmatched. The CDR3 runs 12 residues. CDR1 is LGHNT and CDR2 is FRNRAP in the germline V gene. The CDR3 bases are TGTGCTAGTGGTGGGACAGTCAATGAGCAGTTCTTC. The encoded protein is CASGGTVNEQFF.

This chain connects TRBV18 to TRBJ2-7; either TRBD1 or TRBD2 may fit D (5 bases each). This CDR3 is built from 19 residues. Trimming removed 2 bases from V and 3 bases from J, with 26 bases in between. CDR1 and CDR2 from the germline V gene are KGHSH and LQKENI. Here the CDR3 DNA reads TGTGCCAGCTCACCAGGAGTTCCGGTGGCAGGGAGAAAAGGCTACGAGCAGTACTTC. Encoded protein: CASSPGVPVAGRKGYEQYF. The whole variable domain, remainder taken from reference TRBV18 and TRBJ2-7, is NAGVMQNPRHLVRRRGQEARLRCSPMKGHSHVYWYRQLPEEGLKFMVYLQKENIIDESGMPKERFSAEFPKEGPSILRIQQVVRGDSAAYFCASSPGVPVAGRKGYEQYFGPGTRLTVT.

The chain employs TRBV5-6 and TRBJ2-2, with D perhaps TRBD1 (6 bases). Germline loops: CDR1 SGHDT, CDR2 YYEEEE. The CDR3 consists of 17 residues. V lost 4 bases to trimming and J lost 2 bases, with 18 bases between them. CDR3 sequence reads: CASSRNTGTTNTGELFF. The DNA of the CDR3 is TGTGCCAGCAGCAGAAACACCGGGACAACAAACACCGGGGAGCTGTTTTTT.

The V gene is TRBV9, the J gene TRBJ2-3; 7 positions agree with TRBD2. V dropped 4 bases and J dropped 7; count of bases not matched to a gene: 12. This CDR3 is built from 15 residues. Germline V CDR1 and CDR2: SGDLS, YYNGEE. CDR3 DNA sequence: TGTGCCAGCAGCCCCCTTGGGGGAGGGCCAAATACGCAGTATTTT. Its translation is CASSPLGGGPNTQYF.